This T cell receptor (beta chain) was profiled in a study of cytomegalovirus exposure and HLA in healthy donors. Study overall: Counted in an early data release were about 86 million unique TCRs from HLA-typed donors.

The PCR employed 60 Vbeta primers together with 13 Jbeta primers. TCRdb's copy holds only in-frame clones and misses some; the assay was immunoSEQ multiplex PCR. Seen here are approximately 150,000 clones, 72% observed once, and the top ten hold 2% to 2.5%. Germline V gene sequence: CDR1 SEHNR, CDR2 FQNEAQ (reference sequence). V shed 5 bases and J shed 7 bases, with 10 bases lying between them. The CDR3 has 12 residues. General study points: With high specificity and sensitivity, the classifier reportedly diagnosed cytomegalovirus status. Later analysis indicated greater clonal expansion among HLA-associated TCR beta chains than among equally common other chains. Only CMV serostatus was available as immune exposure information.

This clone was counted only a few times. Its antigen is undetermined. V gene TRBV7-9 combines with J gene TRBJ2-3; D may be TRBD1 (5 bases). The TCR originated in a middle-aged man in good health and CMV-seronegative. The sequenced material came from PBMCs. In nucleotides, the CDR3 is TGTGCCAGCAGCCTGACAGCTAATACGCAGTATTTT. Protein: CASSLTANTQYF.